The 24 T cell receptor beta chains in this list originate from one sample, sequenced in a study of human T cells and chemical hapten exposure (TCRdb year 2021). Preparation of the library involved RACE. Sequencing instrument: NextSeq 500. The public reads were reprocessed in TCRdb via fastp at Q25 and MiXCR, keeping in-frame beta chains. All rows with the same CDR3 protein become a single entry with the most common DNA and genes. A total of under 200,000 distinct CDR3 sequences appear in this sample, 25% to 35% of them only once. 2.1% of the sample is held by the ten biggest clonotypes. Reading the label with the study, this specimen's time point is: patch test 3, about 24 weeks after DPC sensitization. Per the publication, the treatment or condition label means: therapeutic diphenylcyclopropenone sensitization with weekly scalp DPC. This specimen consisted of whole blood, obtained in connection with sensitization to the hapten diphenylcyclopropenone (DPC). The receptors shown here come from a woman between 18 and 29 years old with alopecia areata. Some clones in this sample may be carry-over from other donors' samples.

This clonotype was seen more than once but under ten times. The CDR3 DNA is TGTGCCACCAGCAGCTGGACAGGGGGCCTTAATGAAAAACTGTTTTTT. Translation gives CATSSWTGGLNEKLFF. V usage is TRBV15 and J usage is TRBJ1-4; 11 bases align to TRBD1. Germline V gene sequence: CDR1 LNHNV, CDR2 YYDKDF (reference sequence). The V gene end was trimmed by 3 bases and the J gene end by 4 bases; junction bases not matched to a gene: 4. There are 16 residues in the CDR3.

The chain carries TRBV10-3 and TRBJ1-3, with no clear D. The CDR3 is 15 residues long. Germline V CDR1 and CDR2: ENHRY, SYGVKD. The V gene lost 0 bases and the J gene lost 4 bases, with 10 bases spanning the gap. CDR3 residues: CAISESENPGNTIYF. The CDR3 DNA reads TGTGCCATCAGTGAGTCGGAGAATCCGGGAAACACCATATATTTT.

This clonotype was counted between two and nine times. The chain has TRBV14 and TRBJ2-3, with 13 bases identical to TRBD2. Germline V gene data show CDR1 as SGHDN and CDR2 as FVKESK. The CDR3 extends over 17 amino acids. Trimming took 1 base from V and 2 from J; bases not matched to a gene: 3. The CDR3 protein is CASSQGLAGGPTDTQYF. For the CDR3, the DNA is TGTGCCAGCAGCCAAGGACTAGCGGGGGGCCCCACAGATACGCAGTATTTT.

This sequence joins TRBV10-2 and TRBJ2-7; possibly TRBD2 for D (6 bases). V was pared by 6 bases and J by 5 bases, with 20 bases between. This CDR3 is 15 amino acids long. Germline CDR1 and CDR2: WSHSY and SAAADI. Written as DNA, the CDR3 is TGCGCCAGCAGCCTGCGTTGGGGGGAGTTGCACGAGCAGTACTTC. As protein: CASSLRWGELHEQYF.

This chain connects TRBV7-2 to TRBJ1-4; TRBD1 matches at 9 bases. The CDR3 is 15 residues long. From germline, CDR1 is SGHTA and CDR2 FQGNSA. The J segment lost 8 bases and the V segment lost 2 bases, leaving 6 bases of the junction unmatched. The CDR3 here is CASSLTGTGIEKLFF. DNA for the CDR3: TGTGCCAGCAGCTTAACCGGGACAGGGATCGAAAAACTGTTTTTT.

This clonotype was observed a few times. The chain combines TRBV10-2 with TRBJ1-5, with D maybe TRBD1 (5 bases). The CDR3 length is 15 residues. V shed 0 bases and J shed 3 bases, with 9 bases lying between them. Germline V gene data show CDR1 as WSHSY and CDR2 as SAAADI. The CDR3 reads CASSESGGNNQPQHF. The CDR3 region has the DNA TGCGCCAGCAGTGAGTCGGGGGGTAACAATCAGCCCCAGCATTTT.

V gene TRBV20-1 combines with J gene TRBJ1-4; the D is unclear. Between the trimmed V and J ends, which lost 2 bases and 7 bases, there was a span of 17 bases. Germline values: CDR1 DFQATT, CDR2 SNEGSKA (reference sequence). The CDR3 is 15 amino acids. CDR3 bases: TGCAGTGCTAGAAAAAACCGGAAAGGTGTTGAAAAACTGTTTTTT. This encodes CSARKNRKGVEKLFF.

This clonotype was picked up a small number of times. In DNA form, the CDR3 reads TGTGCCAGCTCACCCTTTCGGGAGTCGCAGGATACGCAGTATTTT. Amino acids: CASSPFRESQDTQYF. V is TRBV18 and J is TRBJ2-3; D is possibly TRBD2 (6 bases). V lost 3 bases and J 6 bases, leaving 16 bases between the germline ends. CDR1 and CDR2 (germline): KGHSH, LQKENI. CDR3 size: 15 residues.

V and J are TRBV19 and TRBJ1-5, with D uncertain. Trimming left V 3 bases short and J 2 bases short, with 23 bases between. This CDR3 has 19 residues. Germline CDR1 is LNHDA and CDR2 is SQIVND (reference sequence). The CDR3 bases are TGTGCCAGTAGTATCCGCCAAGGGCTAGGAGGGTGGGGCAATCAGCCCCAGCATTTT. This encodes CASSIRQGLGGWGNQPQHF. Full variable domain (rest looked up from reference TRBV19 and TRBJ1-5): DGGITQSPKYLFRKEGQNVTLSCEQNLNHDAMYWYRQDPGQGLRLIYYSQIVNDFQKGDIAEGYSVSREKKESFPLTVTSAQKNPTAFYLCASSIRQGLGGWGNQPQHFGDGTRLSIL.

V gene TRBV4-2 combines with J gene TRBJ2-7; D not certain. The germline CDR1 and CDR2 sequences are LGHNA and YNFKEQ. The V gene lost 0 bases and the J gene lost 2 bases, with 2 bases spanning the gap. The CDR3 totals 12 residues. The CDR3 protein is CASSQEPYEQYF. In DNA, the CDR3 is TGTGCCAGCAGCCAAGAACCCTACGAGCAGTACTTC.

CDR3: CASSPQTDSSYNSPLHF. CDR3 nucleotide sequence: TGCGCCAGCAGCCCCCAGACGGATAGCTCCTATAATTCACCCCTCCACTTT. The rearrangement links TRBV4-1 to TRBJ1-6; the D is unclear. This CDR3 contains 17 residues. The V gene lost 4 bases and the J gene lost 0 bases, with 13 bases spanning the gap. The germline CDR1 and CDR2 sequences are MGHRA and YSYEKL.

The sample holds a few counts of this clonotype. V and J are TRBV7-2 and TRBJ1-4; 7 bases map to TRBD1. This CDR3 region has 15 residues. CDR1 and CDR2 from the germline V gene are SGHTA and FQGNSA. The V segment lost 4 bases and the J segment 6 bases; nucleotides outside the gene matches: 8. This chain's CDR3 is CASSYETGLHEKLFF. As DNA, the CDR3 is TGTGCCAGCAGCTACGAGACAGGGCTCCATGAAAAACTGTTTTTT.

This clonotype was seen a handful of times. The chain is built from TRBV9 and TRBJ2-3; D unresolved. V lost 0 bases and J lost 0, with 5 bases in between. Germline loops: CDR1 SGDLS, CDR2 YYNGEE. The CDR3 totals 14 residues. The CDR3 loop is CASSVGRSTDTQYF. The CDR3 DNA sequence: TGTGCCAGCAGCGTAGGGCGCAGCACAGATACGCAGTATTTT.

V and J are TRBV29-1 and TRBJ2-7; D is undetermined. CDR3 length: 11 amino acids. Germline V gene data show CDR1 as SQVTM and CDR2 as ANQGSEA. The ends were cut back, 7 bases at V and 7 bases at J, with 14 bases in the middle. The CDR3 coding sequence is TGCAGCGCTGGGGATTTTTGGGAGCAGTACTTC. Protein product: CSAGDFWEQYF.

The chain employs TRBV20-1 and TRBJ2-3, with a possible D match to TRBD2 (5 bases). This CDR3 contains 12 residues. V lost 5 bases and J lost 2, with 8 bases in between. In germline, CDR1 is DFQATT, CDR2 SNEGSKA (reference sequence). The CDR3 spells CSAGRDTDTQYF. CDR3 bases: TGCAGTGCTGGCCGGGACACAGATACGCAGTATTTT.

This clonotype was observed many times. V and J are TRBV12-3 or TRBV12-4 and TRBJ2-1; no definite D call. The CDR3 covers 12 residues. The germline V and J ends were trimmed by 1 base and 7 bases, with 5 bases remaining between them. The CDR3 bases are TGTGCCAGCAGTTTAGGCCTAAATGAGCAGTTCTTC. As protein: CASSLGLNEQFF.

This chain links TRBV29-1 with TRBJ2-7; TRBD1 agrees at 8 bases. Germline V gene sequence: CDR1 SQVTM, CDR2 ANQGSEA. The CDR3 runs to 11 residues. Trimming cost V 4 bases and J 6 bases; bases outside gene matches: 2. The CDR3: CSVGTGTEQYF. CDR3 sequence (DNA): TGCAGCGTTGGGACAGGGACCGAGCAGTACTTC.

This clonotype was observed a few times. The V call is TRBV27, the J call TRBJ2-1; 8 bases map to TRBD2. V dropped 3 bases and J dropped 2; count of bases not matched to a gene: 3. Germline assignment: CDR1 MNHEY and CDR2 SMNVEV (reference sequence). The CDR3 is made up of 15 amino acids. CDR3 sequence: CASSLTGGPYNEQFF. The CDR3 nucleotides read TGTGCCAGCAGTTTGACGGGGGGGCCCTACAATGAGCAGTTCTTC.

This clonotype was seen more than once but under ten times. The gene calls are TRBV27 and TRBJ2-5; TRBD2 agrees at 9 bases. The CDR3 length is 15 residues. V gave up 4 bases and J gave up 7 bases; unmatched junction bases: 10. Looked up from germline, CDR1 is MNHEY and CDR2 is SMNVEV (reference sequence). The CDR3 nucleotides are TGTGCCAGCAGTTCTCGAGCGGGAGGTGGAGTGACCCAGTACTTC. This gives the protein CASSSRAGGGVTQYF.

This clonotype has a handful of counts. Here the CDR3 reads CASNSNLRGSEQYF. As DNA, the CDR3 is TGTGCCAGCAACTCAAACTTAAGGGGAAGCGAGCAGTACTTC. The chain combines TRBV13 with TRBJ2-7, with TRBD1 as a possible D gene (5 bases). V was trimmed by 7 bases and J by 6 bases, leaving 19 bases between them. In germline, CDR1 is PRHDT, CDR2 FYEKMQ (reference sequence). The CDR3 runs to 14 residues.

This clonotype has more than one count but fewer than ten. The chain has TRBV27 and TRBJ1-1, with D perhaps TRBD1 (5 bases). Trimming left V 3 bases short and J 0 bases short, with 11 bases between. Per germline, CDR1 MNHEY and CDR2 SMNVEV (reference sequence). This CDR3 spans 15 amino acids. The CDR3, as DNA: TGTGCCAGCAGTTTTGGGGGGTTATTGAACACTGAAGCTTTCTTT. This translates into CASSFGGLLNTEAFF.

This chain connects TRBV10-3 to TRBJ1-1; 7 positions match TRBD1. J was trimmed by 6 bases and V by 6 bases; bases with no gene match: 7. CDR1 is ENHRY, CDR2 SYGVKD, per germline. CDR3 length: 13 amino acids. CDR3: CAIRVGTDPEAFF. CDR3 nucleotide sequence: TGTGCCATCAGGGTCGGGACAGATCCTGAAGCTTTCTTT.

The chain employs TRBV13 and TRBJ2-7, with D uncertain. The CDR3 is 14 residues long. The V and J ends lost 4 bases and 4 bases respectively, with 14 bases between them. CDR1 is PRHDT, CDR2 FYEKMQ, per germline (reference sequence). The DNA for the CDR3 is TGTGCCAGCAGCTCTTCGCAACTCGTTTACGAGCAGTACTTC. Translated: CASSSSQLVYEQYF.

A remark on this clonotype: A much larger clone differs from this one at a single base, so this may be a read error. The V call is TRBV20-1, the J call TRBJ2-7; D unresolved. The germline CDR1 and CDR2 sequences are DFQATT and SNEGSKA (reference sequence). The CDR3 is made up of 12 amino acids. The CDR3 spells CSATLSSHEQYF. The CDR3 nucleotides read TGCAGTGCTACATTGAGCTCCCACGAGCAGTACTTC.